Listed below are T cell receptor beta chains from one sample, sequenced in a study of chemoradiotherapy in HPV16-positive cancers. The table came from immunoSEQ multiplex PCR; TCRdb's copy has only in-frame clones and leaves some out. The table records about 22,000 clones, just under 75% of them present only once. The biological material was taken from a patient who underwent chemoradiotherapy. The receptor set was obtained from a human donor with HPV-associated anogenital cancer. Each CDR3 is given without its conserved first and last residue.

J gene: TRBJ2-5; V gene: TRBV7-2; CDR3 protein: ASSLPSGSTETQY
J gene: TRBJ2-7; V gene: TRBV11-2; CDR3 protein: ASSTPSASRTGEQY
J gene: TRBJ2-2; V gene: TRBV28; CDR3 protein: ASNNIQGTQNTGELF
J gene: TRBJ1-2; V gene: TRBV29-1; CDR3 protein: SVPRTFYGYT
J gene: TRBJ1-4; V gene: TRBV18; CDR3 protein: ASSPRQGQGEKLF
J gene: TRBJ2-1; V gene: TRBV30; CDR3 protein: AWSRTSGSYNEQF
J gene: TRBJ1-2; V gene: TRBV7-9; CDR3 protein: ASSYSDGYT
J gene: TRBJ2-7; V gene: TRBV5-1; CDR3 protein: ASSLVRTGTSGTGPYEQY
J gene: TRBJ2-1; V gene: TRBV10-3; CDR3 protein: AIGGDSYNEQF
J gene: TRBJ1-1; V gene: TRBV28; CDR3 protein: ASYQTGGLGNTEAF
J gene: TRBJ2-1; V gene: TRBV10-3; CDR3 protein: AISDPGQGAYNEQF
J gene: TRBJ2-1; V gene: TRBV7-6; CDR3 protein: ASSRGQGGNEQF
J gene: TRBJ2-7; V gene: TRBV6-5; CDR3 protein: ASSYGKGPYEQY
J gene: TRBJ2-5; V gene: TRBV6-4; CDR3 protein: ASRGLAGSYN
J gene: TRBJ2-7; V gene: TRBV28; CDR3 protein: ASLAGGPVYEQY
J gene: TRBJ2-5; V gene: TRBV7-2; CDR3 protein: ASSLGPGTLFQETQY
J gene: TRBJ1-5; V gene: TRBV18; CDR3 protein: ASSPQGNQPQH